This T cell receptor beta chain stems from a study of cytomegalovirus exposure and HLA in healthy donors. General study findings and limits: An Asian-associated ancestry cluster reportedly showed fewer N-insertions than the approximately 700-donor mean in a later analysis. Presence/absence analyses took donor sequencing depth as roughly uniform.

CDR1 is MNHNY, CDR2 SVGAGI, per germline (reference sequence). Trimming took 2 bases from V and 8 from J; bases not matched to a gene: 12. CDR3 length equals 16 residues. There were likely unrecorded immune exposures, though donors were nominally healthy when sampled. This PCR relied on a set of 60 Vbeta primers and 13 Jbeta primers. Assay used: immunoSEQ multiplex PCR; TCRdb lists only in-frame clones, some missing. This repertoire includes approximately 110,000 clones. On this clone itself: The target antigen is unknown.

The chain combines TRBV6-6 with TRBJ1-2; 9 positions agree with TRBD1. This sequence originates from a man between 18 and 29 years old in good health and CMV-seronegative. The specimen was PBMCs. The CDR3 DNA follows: TGTGCCAGCAGTTACACCCTTAGGGACAGGGCTTCGGGCTACACCTTC. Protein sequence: CASSYTLRDRASGYTF.